These 26 T cell receptor beta chains came from one sample sequenced in a study of control samples from healthy donors and cancer patients. Measured with immunoSEQ multiplex PCR; TCRdb has only the in-frame clones, and not every one. The data contain approximately 37,000 clones, around four fifths of them singletons. Sequenced sample: PBMCs. These receptors originate from a woman aged 60-75 years with lung cancer.

The rearrangement links TRBV11-1 to TRBJ2-1; 8 nucleotides line up with TRBD2. CDR1 and CDR2 (germline): SGHAT, FQDESV (reference sequence). The CDR3 runs 15 residues. Trimming took 1 base from V and 3 from J; bases not matched to a gene: 2. The CDR3 sequence is CASSLGLASYNEQFF. The CDR3 DNA reads as TGTGCCAGCAGCTTAGGACTAGCGAGCTACAATGAGCAGTTCTTC. The whole variable domain, remainder taken from reference TRBV11-1 and TRBJ2-1, is EAEVAQSPRYKITEKSQAVAFWCDPISGHATLYWYRQILGQGPELLVQFQDESVVDDSQLPKDRFSAERLKGVDSTLKIQPAELGDSAMYLCASSLGLASYNEQFFGPGTRLTVL.

The V gene is TRBV6-1, the J gene TRBJ1-4; D is unresolved. The ends were cut back, 7 bases at V and 8 bases at J, with 14 bases in the middle. Germline values: CDR1 MNHNS, CDR2 SASEGT. The CDR3 loop spans 13 amino acids. CDR3 in DNA: TGTGCCAGCACCCAAAGTGGCGGGGAAAAACTGTTTTTT. Amino acid sequence: CASTQSGGEKLFF.

This clone appeared once. V usage is TRBV4-1 and J usage is TRBJ1-2; tentatively, D is TRBD1 (5 bases). CDR1 is MGHRA and CDR2 is YSYEKL in the germline V gene. Trimming cost V 5 bases and J 3 bases, with 10 bases left between them. This CDR3 contains 13 residues. CDR3 sequence: CASSLEGHYGYTF. As DNA, the CDR3 is TGCGCCAGCAGCTTAGAGGGACACTATGGCTACACCTTC.

The CDR3 DNA sequence: TGTGCCAGCAAGGGAACTGATATATCTTTCTTT. It specifies CASKGTDISFF. V usage is TRBV12-3 or TRBV12-4 and J usage is TRBJ1-1, with D hard to call. Trimming took 7 bases from V and 12 from J, leaving 15 bases between them. The CDR3 is made up of 11 amino acids.

The genes are TRBV7-6 and TRBJ1-3; a possible D gene is TRBD1 (6 bases). CDR1 is SGHVS, CDR2 FNYEAQ, per germline. The V gene lost 0 bases and the J gene lost 1 base, with 19 bases spanning the gap. The CDR3 is 19 residues long. CDR3 nucleotide sequence: TGTGCCAGCAGCTTAGCACCCCTTAGGGGGACTGCTTCTGGAAACACCATATATTTT. Its translation is CASSLAPLRGTASGNTIYF.

This rearrangement joins TRBV6-5 to TRBJ1-1; possibly TRBD1 for D (5 bases). Trimming left V 4 bases short and J 1 base short, with 10 bases between. The CDR3 totals 14 residues. Germline CDR1 and CDR2: MNHEY and SVGAGI. CDR3 region: CASSSGTPNTEAFF. The CDR3 bases are TGTGCCAGCAGTTCCGGGACGCCGAACACTGAAGCTTTCTTT.

The gene calls are TRBV4-1 and TRBJ2-3; 9 bases align to TRBD2. The CDR3 has 16 amino acids. CDR1 and CDR2 (germline): MGHRA, YSYEKL. With 3 bases clipped from V and 4 bases from J, the junction kept 8 bases outside the gene matches. The DNA of the CDR3 is TGCGCCAGCAGCCAGACTAGCGGTTTTATGCCAGATACGCAGTATTTT. Translation gives CASSQTSGFMPDTQYF.

V and J are TRBV19 and TRBJ1-1; 7 bases line up with TRBD1. Germline assignment: CDR1 LNHDA and CDR2 SQIVND (reference sequence). CDR3 length equals 14 residues. The junction had 8 bases not matched to a gene; V was cut back by 7 bases and J by 3 bases. CDR3 residues: CASISRDSYTEAFF. The CDR3 DNA reads as TGTGCCAGTATCTCCCGGGACAGCTACACTGAAGCTTTCTTT.

This sequence joins TRBV5-6 and TRBJ1-5, with 7 bases identical to TRBD1. CDR1 is SGHDT, CDR2 YYEEEE, per germline. The V and J ends lost 5 bases and 1 base, in that order; junction bases with no gene match: 6. The CDR3 covers 15 residues. CDR3 nucleotide sequence: TGTGCCAGCAGGCGAGGGGGCGGGAGCAATCAGCCCCAGCATTTT. Its translation is CASRRGGGSNQPQHF.

The J gene is TRBJ2-7, the V gene TRBV7-8; D is perhaps TRBD1 or TRBD2 (5 bases each). The germline V and J ends were trimmed by 4 bases and 3 bases, with 19 bases remaining between them. Germline lookup yields CDR1 SGHVS and CDR2 FQNEAQ. This CDR3 comprises 16 residues. CDR3 nucleotides: TGTGCCAGCAGCTCGAACCGGGACGTTACACTCTACGAGCAGTACTTC. Its translation is CASSSNRDVTLYEQYF.

The chain combines TRBV7-9 with TRBJ1-1; 8 bases map to TRBD1. The CDR3 sequence is 15 residues long. Germline V gene lookup returns CDR1 SEHNR and CDR2 FQNEAQ (reference sequence). V shed 5 bases and J 3 bases; nucleotides not matched to a gene: 8. The CDR3 nucleotides are TGTGCCAGCAGCCCACTGACAGGGGCGGACACTGAAGCTTTCTTT. Its translation: CASSPLTGADTEAFF.

The rearrangement uses TRBV6-5 and TRBJ2-1; TRBD2 agrees at 12 bases. V was pared by 6 bases and J by 4 bases, with 4 bases of the junction left unmatched. This CDR3 has 15 residues. Germline CDR1 MNHEY, CDR2 SVGAGI. Here the CDR3 reads CASSRGTSGYNEQFF. The CDR3 DNA sequence: TGTGCCAGCAGCAGGGGGACTAGCGGGTACAATGAGCAGTTCTTC.

V gene TRBV6-1 combines with J gene TRBJ2-5; no firm D call. V gave up 2 bases and J gave up 5 bases, with 9 bases separating them. The CDR3 is 13 residues long. Germline assignment: CDR1 MNHNS and CDR2 SASEGT. The CDR3 DNA sequence: TGTGCCAGCAGTGAAATCTTCAGGGAGACCCAGTACTTC. Translating it yields CASSEIFRETQYF.

This chain links TRBV27 with TRBJ2-3, with a weak D call TRBD1 (6 bases). V was cut by 10 bases and J by 2 bases, with 16 bases left in between. In germline, CDR1 is MNHEY, CDR2 SMNVEV (reference sequence). The CDR3 covers 14 residues. The CDR3 here is CATQRGQITDTQYF. The CDR3 nucleotides are TGTGCCACCCAGCGAGGACAGATCACAGATACGCAGTATTTT.

The rearrangement uses TRBV11-2 and TRBJ1-3; D call uncertain. Per the germline V gene, CDR1 is SGHAT and CDR2 is FQNNGV. Trimming pared 7 bases from V and 0 bases from J, leaving 10 bases between. The CDR3 sequence is 14 residues long. The CDR3 DNA sequence: TGTGCCAGCACTTACCCGCGCTCTGGAAACACCATATATTTT. It specifies CASTYPRSGNTIYF. Based on the CDR3 plus reference TRBV11-2 and TRBJ1-3, the full variable domain is EAGVAQSPRYKIIEKRQSVAFWCNPISGHATLYWYQQILGQGPKLLIQFQNNGVVDDSQLPKDRFSAERLKGVDSTLKIQPAKLEDSAVYLCASTYPRSGNTIYFGEGSWLTVV.

This clone showed up just a few times. The V and J genes are TRBV4-1 and TRBJ1-6; a weak D match, TRBD1 (6 bases). V was clipped by 3 bases and J by 10 bases, with 16 bases between them. CDR1 is MGHRA and CDR2 is YSYEKL in the germline V gene. The CDR3 covers 15 residues. The CDR3 is CASSQLTTGLSPLHF. CDR3 DNA sequence: TGCGCCAGCAGCCAGCTCACTACAGGGCTGTCACCCCTCCACTTT.

In this sample, this clone turned up a few times. This chain connects TRBV6-4 to TRBJ1-5, with unresolved D. The V end lost 2 bases, the J end lost 9 bases, and 14 bases lay between the germline ends. This CDR3 comprises 14 residues. Germline V gives CDR1 MRHNA, CDR2 SNTAGT. CDR3 DNA sequence: TGTGCCAGCAGTGACAATTTGTCATTGGGGCCCCAGCATTTT. Translation gives CASSDNLSLGPQHF.

The rearrangement uses TRBV3-1 (or the pseudogene TRBV3-2) and TRBJ1-5, with TRBD1 matching 7 bases. The CDR3 loop spans 13 amino acids. From germline, CDR1 is LGHDT and CDR2 YNNKEL (reference sequence). V dropped 5 bases and J dropped 4; count of bases not matched to a gene: 2. This CDR3 is CASSLQGNQPQHF. As DNA, the CDR3 is TGTGCCAGCAGCTTACAGGGGAATCAGCCCCAGCATTTT.

The chain uses TRBV9 and TRBJ2-3; D possibly matches TRBD1 or TRBD2 (5 bases each). Germline values: CDR1 SGDLS, CDR2 YYNGEE. There are 16 residues in the CDR3. Trimming stripped 3 bases from V and 5 bases from J, with 19 bases between. In nucleotides, the CDR3 is TGTGCCAGCAGCGGGACCGGGACCCCGGCCATAGATACGCAGTATTTT. It specifies CASSGTGTPAIDTQYF.

This chain joins TRBV6-5 and TRBJ1-1, with unresolved D. The CDR3 covers 13 residues. The V gene's germline CDR1 is MNHEY and CDR2 SVGAGI. V dropped 0 bases and J dropped 9 bases, with 11 bases sitting between them. For the CDR3, the DNA is TGTGCCAGCAGTTACTCGTCCCGGGTACAAGCTTTCTTT. It yields the protein CASSYSSRVQAFF.

This chain connects TRBV7-7 to TRBJ2-5; 16 bases agree with TRBD2. Germline V gene sequence: CDR1 SSHAT, CDR2 FNYEAQ (reference sequence). V shed 4 bases and J 6 bases; nucleotides not matched to a gene: 5. CDR3 length: 16 residues. CDR3 region: CASSSGLAGGKQTQYF. CDR3 coding DNA: TGTGCCAGCAGCTCGGGACTAGCGGGGGGGAAACAGACCCAGTACTTC.

With respect to this clone: One end of the junction fails to match germline, which may point to a read error. The chain links TRBV5-5 to TRBJ1-1; no reliable D call. The CDR3 is 13 residues long. The germline V gene encodes CDR1 SGHKS and CDR2 YYEKEE (reference sequence). For the CDR3, the DNA is TGTGCCAGCACCTTGGCCCCGAACACTGAAGCTTTCTTT. Protein: CASTLAPNTEAFF.

This chain joins TRBV5-5 and TRBJ1-6, with 8 bases that match TRBD1. Germline assignment: CDR1 SGHKS and CDR2 YYEKEE (reference sequence). Losses at the gene ends were 4 bases for V and 8 bases for J; bases not matched to a gene: 8. The CDR3 has 15 amino acids. CDR3: CASSPYRGNDSPLHF. The DNA for the CDR3 is TGTGCCAGCAGCCCATACAGGGGGAACGATTCACCCCTCCACTTT. Combining the CDR3 with reference TRBV5-5 and TRBJ1-6 gives the whole variable domain DAGVTQSPTHLIKTRGQQVTLRCSPISGHKSVSWYQQVLGQGPQFIFQYYEKEERGRGNFPDRFSARQFPNYSSELNVNALLLGDSALYLCASSPYRGNDSPLHFGNGTRLTVT.

The rearrangement links TRBV14 to TRBJ1-3, with D hard to call. CDR3 length: 13 amino acids. Germline values: CDR1 SGHDN, CDR2 FVKESK. Trimming cost V 1 base and J 4 bases, with 5 bases left between them. The CDR3 nucleotides are TGTGCCAGCAGCCAAGGTTTAGGAAACACCATATATTTT. Translated, it gives CASSQGLGNTIYF. Full variable domain (missing parts from reference TRBV14 and TRBJ1-3): EAGVTQFPSHSVIEKGQTVTLRCDPISGHDNLYWYRRVMGKEIKFLLHFVKESKQDESGMPNNRFLAERTGGTYSTLKVQPAELEDSGVYFCASSQGLGNTIYFGEGSWLTVV.

The V call is TRBV5-6, the J call TRBJ2-3; perhaps TRBD1 as D (5 bases). Deletions cut 1 base from V and 0 bases from J, with 12 bases between. Germline V gene sequence: CDR1 SGHDT, CDR2 YYEEEE. CDR3 size: 16 residues. The CDR3 nucleotides are TGTGCCAGCAGCTTGACGCCCAGGGCCAGCACAGATACGCAGTATTTT. Protein: CASSLTPRASTDTQYF.

This rearrangement joins TRBV6-5 to TRBJ1-3; D is possibly TRBD1 (5 bases). This CDR3 is built from 14 residues. The V gene's germline CDR1 is MNHEY and CDR2 SVGAGI. The V gene lost 2 bases and the J gene lost 4 bases, with 9 bases spanning the gap. This CDR3 is CASSYTGLGNTIYF. The DNA of the CDR3 is TGTGCCAGCAGTTACACAGGCCTGGGAAACACCATATATTTT.